This T cell receptor beta chain is from a study of technical replicates of blood from a few donors. The length of the CDR3 is 12 residues. Between the trimmed V and J ends, which lost 5 bases and 2 bases, there was a span of 6 bases. Germline values: CDR1 SGHAT, CDR2 FQDESV (reference sequence). The method was immunoSEQ multiplex PCR; TCRdb's version includes in-frame clones alone and lacks a portion of them. Found here are roughly 79,000 clones, approximately 95% of them singletons; the top ten hold roughly 0.36%. The sample taken for sequencing was T cells isolated from PBMCs. This sequence originates from a human donor in good health. The V gene is TRBV11-1, the J gene TRBJ1-1, with D hard to call. The CDR3 spells CASSPFNTEAFF. CDR3 nucleotides: TGTGCCAGCAGCCCATTTAACACTGAAGCTTTCTTT.